Listed below are T cell receptor beta chains from one sample, sequenced in a study of graft-versus-host responses after intestinal transplantation. TCRdb's copy holds only in-frame clones and misses some; the assay was immunoSEQ multiplex PCR. The sample records 120,000 or so clones, 80% to 95% being singletons. Their antigens remain unidentified. The input for sequencing was unstimulated CD8+ T cells sorted from spleen or lymph node cells, taken before intestinal transplant. These receptors all come from a human donor who received an intestinal transplant. Both conserved end residues are part of each CDR3. The D gene is left open where the match is weak. Size values are once, few and many counts, or a class for expanded clones, and some rows have none.

abundance	v_gene	j_gene	len	d_gene	CDR3aa	CDR3nt
-	TRBV4-1	TRBJ2-7	14	-	CASSSYVIFYEQYF	TGCGCCAGCAGCTCGTATGTGATCTTTTACGAGCAGTACTTC
-	TRBV15	TRBJ2-3	18	TRBD2	CASSGRTSGSIGTDTQYF	TGTGCCTCCTCTGGGAGGACTAGCGGGAGTATAGGCACAGATACGCAGTATTTT
-	TRBV5-6	TRBJ1-1	13	-	CASSRTGGTEAFF	TGTGCCAGCAGCCGGACGGGGGGGACTGAAGCTTTCTTT
-	TRBV5-1	TRBJ1-1	15	TRBD1	CASSLAGTGRTEAFF	TGCGCCAGCAGCTTGGCCGGGACAGGGAGGACTGAAGCTTTCTTT
-	TRBV4-2	TRBJ2-1	17	-	CASSSSPAGLLYNEQFF	TGTGCCAGCAGCTCCTCCCCGGCGGGGTTACTCTACAATGAGCAGTTCTTC
-	TRBV29-1	TRBJ2-1	17	TRBD2	CSVGTGLAGGGDNEQFF	TGCAGCGTTGGTACGGGACTAGCGGGAGGAGGGGACAATGAGCAGTTCTTC
-	TRBV29-1	TRBJ1-2	10	-	CSVGGDGYTF	TGCAGCGTTGGGGGTGATGGCTACACCTTC
once	TRBV7-6	TRBJ2-7	14	-	CASSFGGLGYEQYF	TGTGCCAGCAGCTTTGGGGGGCTTGGCTACGAGCAGTACTTC
-	TRBV11-2	TRBJ1-2	15	TRBD1	CASSQGTVGNYGYTF	TGTGCCAGCAGCCAAGGGACAGTTGGGAACTATGGCTACACCTTC
-	TRBV9	TRBJ2-2	16	TRBD2	CASSVGPSGSSGELFF	TGTGCCAGCAGCGTAGGTCCTAGCGGGAGTTCCGGGGAGCTGTTTTTT
-	TRBV19	TRBJ2-6	13	-	CATSFSGANVLTF	TGTGCCACTAGTTTCTCTGGGGCCAACGTCCTGACTTTC
-	TRBV19	TRBJ2-7	14	TRBD1	CASGGQGKAGEQYF	TGTGCCAGTGGGGGACAGGGGAAGGCGGGCGAGCAGTACTTC
-	TRBV13	TRBJ2-7	14	TRBD1	CASSPGQGTYEQYF	TGTGCCAGCAGCCCCGGACAGGGGACCTACGAGCAGTACTTC
-	TRBV28	TRBJ1-1	16	-	CASSFLRRGGTSEAFF	TGTGCCAGCAGTTTTTTGCGTCGAGGGGGTACGTCTGAAGCTTTCTTT
once	TRBV7-3	TRBJ2-2	15	-	CASSLNGANTGELFF	TGTGCCAGCAGCTTAAACGGGGCGAACACCGGGGAGCTGTTTTTT
-	TRBV27	TRBJ2-2	15	TRBD2	CASRSGLALTGELFF	TGTGCCAGCAGATCCGGACTAGCGCTCACCGGGGAGCTGTTTTTT
-	TRBV6-5	TRBJ2-7	14	TRBD1	CASSERTGVYEQYF	TGTGCCAGCAGTGAAAGGACAGGGGTATACGAGCAGTACTTC
once	TRBV5-1	TRBJ1-2	18	TRBD1	CASSPASGQGSSGYGYTF	TGCGCCAGCAGCCCAGCCTCGGGACAGGGGAGTTCGGGCTATGGCTACACCTTC
-	TRBV7-9	TRBJ2-1	13	-	CASSLEVYNEQFF	TGTGCCAGCAGCTTAGAGGTTTACAATGAGCAGTTCTTC
-	TRBV7-8	TRBJ1-4	16	-	CASSPTVSATNEKLFF	TGTGCCAGCAGCCCGACAGTCTCAGCAACTAATGAAAAACTGTTTTTT
-	TRBV5-1	TRBJ2-1	17	TRBD2	CASSLGLAGASWNEQFF	TGCGCCAGCAGCTTGGGACTAGCGGGAGCGTCGTGGAATGAGCAGTTCTTC
-	TRBV5-1	TRBJ1-2	15	TRBD1	CASSARQGTYSGYTF	TGCGCCAGCAGCGCCCGACAGGGTACCTATAGTGGCTACACCTTC
-	TRBV7-9	TRBJ2-2	15	-	CASPSGGLNTGELFF	TGTGCCAGTCCATCGGGGGGCTTGAACACCGGGGAGCTGTTTTTT
-	TRBV25-1	TRBJ2-7	15	-	CASSDPSGRFYEQYF	TGTGCCAGCAGTGATCCTTCGGGAAGATTCTACGAGCAGTACTTC
-	TRBV6-1	TRBJ1-1	12	-	CASSEGSAEAFF	TGTGCCAGCAGTGAGGGGTCAGCTGAAGCTTTCTTT
-	TRBV4-1	TRBJ2-2	15	TRBD2	CASSHGTSGTGELFF	TGCGCCAGCAGCCATGGGACTAGCGGCACCGGGGAGCTGTTTTTT
-	TRBV4-1	TRBJ2-3	17	-	CASSQVGLNIFTDTQYF	TGCGCCAGCAGCCAAGTCGGGCTAAATATATTCACAGATACGCAGTATTTT
-	TRBV27	TRBJ2-7	11	-	CASREGREQYF	TGTGCCAGCAGGGAGGGTCGCGAGCAGTACTTC
-	TRBV5-4	TRBJ2-6	17	-	CASSLASQGAGANVLTF	TGTGCCAGCAGCTTGGCCTCACAGGGTGCTGGGGCCAACGTCCTGACTTTC
-	TRBV2	TRBJ2-7	13	-	CASSDGSSYEQYF	TGTGCCAGCAGTGACGGATCCTCCTACGAGCAGTACTTC
-	TRBV28	TRBJ2-7	12	-	CASSNPPYEQYF	TGTGCCAGCAGTAACCCTCCCTACGAGCAGTACTTC
-	TRBV19	TRBJ1-1	14	-	CASSIKGLNTEAFF	TGTGCCAGTAGTATCAAGGGACTGAACACTGAAGCTTTCTTT
-	TRBV10-2	TRBJ1-2	15	TRBD1	CASSESTGGYYGYTF	TGCGCCAGCAGTGAGTCGACAGGGGGCTACTATGGCTACACCTTC
-	TRBV4-2	TRBJ2-3	15	-	CASSQERVGADTQYF	TGTGCCAGCAGCCAAGAAAGGGTTGGGGCAGATACGCAGTATTTT
-	TRBV7-3	TRBJ1-1	14	TRBD1	CASSQGGLNTEAFF	TGTGCCAGCAGCCAGGGGGGGTTGAACACTGAAGCTTTCTTT
-	TRBV7-2	TRBJ1-2	13	TRBD1	CASSPQGNYGYTF	TGTGCCAGCAGCCCACAGGGGAACTATGGCTACACCTTC
-	TRBV27	TRBJ2-5	14	TRBD2	CASRFSGSLETQYF	TGTGCCAGCCGCTTTAGCGGGAGCTTGGAGACCCAGTACTTC
-	TRBV28	TRBJ1-5	14	TRBD1	CASNPDRFNQPQHF	TGTGCCAGTAATCCGGACAGGTTCAATCAGCCCCAGCATTTT
-	TRBV6-5	TRBJ2-3	15	TRBD2	CASSSGTSSTDTQYF	TGTGCCAGCAGTTCCGGGACTAGCTCAACGGATACGCAGTATTTT
once	TRBV2	TRBJ1-4	15	-	CASSETGATNEKLFF	TGTGCCAGCAGTGAAACCGGTGCAACTAATGAAAAACTGTTTTTT
-	TRBV7-9	TRBJ1-1	14	-	CASSLDRLNTEAFF	TGTGCCAGCAGCTTAGACAGATTGAACACTGAAGCTTTCTTT
-	TRBV10-3	TRBJ2-3	14	TRBD2	CAIGRGRRTDTQYF	TGTGCCATCGGGCGCGGGAGAAGGACAGATACGCAGTATTTT
-	TRBV5-1	TRBJ2-1	15	TRBD2	CASSPGLGLYNEQFF	TGCGCCAGCAGCCCAGGACTAGGGCTATACAATGAGCAGTTCTTC
-	TRBV30	TRBJ1-4	13	-	CAWSRGTNEKLFF	TGTGCCTGGAGCAGGGGAACTAATGAAAAACTGTTTTTT
-	TRBV9	TRBJ2-7	14	-	CASSPRERSYEQYF	TGTGCCAGCAGCCCACGGGAGAGGTCCTACGAGCAGTACTTC
-	TRBV5-1	TRBJ2-1	13	TRBD2	CASSLTSGNEQFF	TGCGCCAGCAGCTTGACTAGCGGCAATGAGCAGTTCTTC
-	TRBV15	TRBJ2-1	14	TRBD2	CATSPAGGYNEQFF	TGTGCCACCAGCCCGGCGGGGGGTTACAATGAGCAGTTCTTC
-	TRBV29-1	TRBJ2-7	12	TRBD1	CSVEVGQLEQYF	TGCAGCGTTGAGGTGGGACAGCTAGAGCAGTACTTC
-	TRBV11-2	TRBJ2-3	16	-	CASSPRMGGGTDTQYF	TGTGCCAGCAGCCCTCGTATGGGCGGCGGCACAGATACGCAGTATTTT
-	TRBV27	TRBJ2-7	17	TRBD1	CASSLSGGRGRPYEQYF	TGTGCCAGCAGTTTATCGGGGGGCAGGGGGCGACCCTACGAGCAGTACTTC